A single sample gave rise to the 28 T cell receptor beta chains below, sequenced in a study of blood T cell repertoires in COVID-19 (dated by TCRdb to between 2020 and 2021). Library generation was performed with the immunoSEQ multiplex PCR assay. Entries here come from immuneACCESS through TCRdb and include only in-frame sequences with V and J called. Some clones fail to appear in such tables; in the studies checked, an unresolved V gene covers under half of the shortfall, and the cause of the remainder is unknown. Counted in this sample were approximately 480,000 clones; 89% of them appeared once. In total, the top ten clones hold approximately 0.9% of the sample. Sequenced: peripheral blood. The receptors originated from a man younger than 35 with COVID-19, enrolled during active disease.

This chain links TRBV19 with TRBJ2-1; TRBD2 matches at 7 bases. CDR3 size: 18 residues. V lost 5 bases to trimming and J lost 3 bases; unmatched junction nucleotides: 16. Per the germline V gene, CDR1 is LNHDA and CDR2 is SQIVND (reference sequence). CDR3 bases: TGTGCCAGTAGTCCAGACATGACCTGGGGAGGGGACTACAATGAGCAGTTCTTC. It specifies CASSPDMTWGGDYNEQFF.

The chain employs TRBV12-3 or TRBV12-4 and TRBJ2-1; D is ambiguous. This CDR3 comprises 11 residues. Trimming pared 6 bases from V and 3 bases from J, leaving 3 bases between. The CDR3 loop is CASSNYNEQFF. CDR3 DNA: TGTGCCAGCAGCAACTACAATGAGCAGTTCTTC.

A remark on this clone: Other DNA sequences within the sample encode an identical CDR3. The chain combines TRBV30 with TRBJ1-6; unclear D gene. The CDR3 is 13 amino acids. Germline V gene data show CDR1 as GTSNPN and CDR2 as SVGIG (reference sequence). V was shortened by 0 bases and J by 6 bases, with 6 bases between the two germline ends. The CDR3 sequence is CAWSVGVNSPLHF. In DNA form, the CDR3 reads TGTGCCTGGAGTGTCGGTGTTAATTCACCCCTCCACTTT.

CDR3 coding DNA: TGTGCCAGCAGCCAAGGGGACAACACCGAGCAGTACTTC. As protein: CASSQGDNTEQYF. J is TRBJ2-7 and V is TRBV3-1 (or the pseudogene TRBV3-2); TRBD1 is a possible D gene (6 bases). Germline lookup yields CDR1 LGHDT and CDR2 YNNKEL (reference sequence). Trimming removed 1 base at V and 6 bases at J, with 10 bases between. This CDR3 spans 13 amino acids.

The chain joins TRBV2 to TRBJ2-7; 11 bases are shared with TRBD1. With 6 bases clipped from V and 5 bases from J, the junction kept 3 bases outside the gene matches. CDR1 SNHLY and CDR2 FYNNEI come from the germline V gene. The CDR3 sequence is 13 residues long. CDR3 region: CASSRDRGNEQYF. The CDR3 nucleotides read TGTGCCAGCAGCCGGGACAGGGGGAACGAGCAGTACTTC.

V and J are TRBV5-6 and TRBJ1-2, with 7 bases lining up with TRBD1. This CDR3 is 13 amino acids long. V dropped 3 bases and J dropped 8; count of bases not matched to a gene: 7. Germline CDR1 and CDR2: SGHDT and YYEEEE. Here the CDR3 DNA reads TGTGCCAGCAGCTGGGACAGTCACTGGGGCTACACCTTC. It is translated as CASSWDSHWGYTF.

The chain combines TRBV7-8 with TRBJ1-2; D call uncertain. Germline V gene sequence: CDR1 SGHVS, CDR2 FQNEAQ. The CDR3 is made up of 14 amino acids. V was trimmed by 0 bases and J by 2 bases, leaving 7 bases between them. In DNA, the CDR3 is TGTGCCAGCAGCTTAGCTCTCTTCAACTATGGCTACACCTTC. It is translated as CASSLALFNYGYTF.

This chain uses TRBV2 with TRBJ2-7; D gene unclear. The V gene's germline CDR1 is SNHLY and CDR2 FYNNEI. This CDR3 comprises 10 residues. Trimming took 10 bases from V and 3 from J, leaving 7 bases between them. The CDR3 DNA sequence: TGTGCCACTAGAAACTACGAGCAGTACTTC. This encodes CATRNYEQYF. Full variable domain (rest looked up from reference TRBV2 and TRBJ2-7): EPEVTQTPSHQVTQMGQEVILRCVPISNHLYFYWYRQILGQKVEFLVSFYNNEISEKSEIFDDQFSVERPDGSNFTLKIRSTKLEDSAMYFCATRNYEQYFGPGTRLTVT.

The chain employs TRBV6-5 and TRBJ2-7, with a tentative D call TRBD1 (6 bases). The V end lost 0 bases, the J end lost 7 bases, and 16 bases lay between the germline ends. CDR1 is MNHEY and CDR2 is SVGAGI in the germline V gene. The CDR3 extends over 15 amino acids. In DNA form, the CDR3 reads TGTGCCAGCAGTTACTCGTGGCAGGGGACGGGGGAGCAGTACTTC. Its translation: CASSYSWQGTGEQYF.

CDR3 nucleotide sequence: TGTGCCAGCAGCCAAGTCCCCAATACTAATCAGCCCCAGCATTTT. Encoded protein: CASSQVPNTNQPQHF. V and J are TRBV3-1 (or the pseudogene TRBV3-2) and TRBJ1-5; D gene uncertain. Trimming took 1 base from V and 4 from J, leaving 11 bases between them. The CDR3 totals 15 residues. Germline CDR1 and CDR2: LGHDT and YNNKEL (reference sequence).

This clone was seen a single time. This rearrangement joins TRBV18 to TRBJ2-7, with 7 bases lining up with TRBD1. In germline, CDR1 is KGHSH, CDR2 LQKENI. J lost 6 bases, V lost 3 bases, and 8 bases had no gene match. This CDR3 contains 14 residues. For the CDR3, the DNA is TGTGCCAGCTCACCGACAGGGATGTTTCGCGAGCAGTACTTC. Amino acids: CASSPTGMFREQYF.

J is TRBJ1-6 and V is TRBV19; tentatively, D is TRBD1 (5 bases). This CDR3 has 13 amino acids. V was clipped by 7 bases and J by 4 bases, with 8 bases between them. CDR1 and CDR2 from the germline V gene are LNHDA and SQIVND (reference sequence). The chain's CDR3 is CASIGAYNSPLHF. In nucleotides, the CDR3 is TGTGCCAGTATTGGGGCGTATAATTCACCCCTCCACTTT.

The chain combines TRBV2 with TRBJ2-1; 7 nucleotides line up with TRBD2. V dropped 7 bases and J dropped 4; count of bases not matched to a gene: 10. Germline CDR1 reads SNHLY; CDR2 reads FYNNEI. CDR3 size: 15 residues. The CDR3 spells CASTERGTTYNEQFF. In DNA form, the CDR3 reads TGTGCCAGCACGGAAAGAGGGACTACGTACAATGAGCAGTTCTTC.

The genes are TRBV3-1 (or the pseudogene TRBV3-2) and TRBJ2-7; 8 bases fit TRBD2. Germline V gene sequence: CDR1 LGHDT, CDR2 YNNKEL (reference sequence). This CDR3 region has 14 residues. V lost 5 bases to trimming and J lost 4 bases; unmatched junction nucleotides: 7. As DNA, the CDR3 is TGTGCCAGCAGCTACCACCGGGAGGGTTACGAGCAGTACTTC. This codes for CASSYHREGYEQYF.

CDR3 amino acids: CASSFIWTCREGYSNQPQHF. The CDR3 bases are TGTGCCAGCAGTTTTATCTGGACTTGCAGGGAGGGATATAGCAATCAGCCCCAGCATTTT. The chain carries TRBV27 and TRBJ1-5; tentative D call: TRBD1 (5 bases). In germline, CDR1 is MNHEY, CDR2 SMNVEV (reference sequence). CDR3 length: 20 amino acids. Trimming removed 3 bases from V and 0 bases from J, with 24 bases in between.

V usage is TRBV7-5 and J usage is TRBJ2-7; TRBD1, the D gene given by the table, was not confirmed from the DNA. TRBV7-5 is shown as a pseudogene. The CDR3 is made up of 17 amino acids. The CDR3 coding sequence is TGTGTGGGTTGGACAGGATCCCGGGGCGGCTCTTTATACGAGCAGTACTTC. Translating gives CVGWTGSRGGSLYEQYF.

The chain recombines TRBV18 with TRBJ2-5, with 14 bases lining up with TRBD2. CDR3 size: 20 residues. V gave up 3 bases and J gave up 2 bases; unmatched junction bases: 14. In germline, CDR1 is KGHSH, CDR2 LQKENI. CDR3 in amino acids: CASSPLRTSGGPILQETQYF. CDR3 nucleotides: TGTGCCAGCTCACCCTTAAGGACTAGCGGGGGGCCCATTCTTCAAGAGACCCAGTACTTC.

This chain uses TRBV18 with TRBJ2-7; weak D call: TRBD2 (6 bases). V lost 8 bases and J lost 1, with 15 bases in between. The CDR3 loop spans 14 amino acids. From germline, CDR1 is KGHSH and CDR2 LQKENI. CDR3 loop: CASKGTAKSYEQYF. The CDR3 nucleotides are TGTGCCAGCAAAGGGACTGCGAAATCCTACGAGCAGTACTTC. Variable domain in full (rest from reference TRBV18 and TRBJ2-7): NAGVMQNPRHLVRRRGQEARLRCSPMKGHSHVYWYRQLPEEGLKFMVYLQKENIIDESGMPKERFSAEFPKEGPSILRIQQVVRGDSAAYFCASKGTAKSYEQYFGPGTRLTVT.

The J gene is TRBJ2-7, the V gene TRBV6-6; no clear D. Germline CDR1 is MNHNY and CDR2 is SVGAGI (reference sequence). The CDR3 is 14 residues long. V was trimmed by 0 bases and J by 5 bases, leaving 11 bases between them. Here the CDR3 DNA reads TGTGCCAGCAGTTACTCGAACCAGATCCACGAGCAGTACTTC. Translated: CASSYSNQIHEQYF.

The gene calls are TRBV9 and TRBJ1-6; TRBD1 matches at 8 bases. The CDR3 spans 15 residues. In germline, CDR1 is SGDLS, CDR2 YYNGEE. The trim removed 3 bases at V and 10 bases at J, leaving 9 bases unmatched. The CDR3 DNA is TGTGCCAGCAGCGCAGAGACAGGGGCGGAATCACCCCTCCACTTT. Its translation is CASSAETGAESPLHF.

The chain joins TRBV4-1 to TRBJ2-2; D may be TRBD2 (6 bases). CDR3 length: 17 residues. CDR1 and CDR2 from the germline V gene are MGHRA and YSYEKL. The ends were cut back, 3 bases at V and 2 bases at J, with 16 bases in the middle. In DNA form, the CDR3 reads TGCGCCAGCAGCCACATCATTAGCGGAGGAAACACCGGGGAGCTGTTTTTT. Translated: CASSHIISGGNTGELFF.

The genes are TRBV19 and TRBJ2-5, with 7 nucleotides matching TRBD2. After removal of 4 bases from V and 4 bases from J, the junction contained 0 bases not matched to a gene. Germline CDR1 is LNHDA and CDR2 is SQIVND (reference sequence). The CDR3 length is 12 residues. As DNA, the CDR3 is TGTGCCAGTAGTAGCGGGAGAGAGACCCAGTACTTC. Translation: CASSSGRETQYF. The complete variable domain, with remaining parts taken from reference TRBV19 and TRBJ2-5, reads DGGITQSPKYLFRKEGQNVTLSCEQNLNHDAMYWYRQDPGQGLRLIYYSQIVNDFQKGDIAEGYSVSREKKESFPLTVTSAQKNPTAFYLCASSSGRETQYFGPGTRLLVL.

The V call is TRBV7-6, the J call TRBJ1-3; the D gene is possibly TRBD1 (5 bases). In germline, CDR1 is SGHVS, CDR2 FNYEAQ. The V end lost 3 bases, the J end lost 5 bases, and 11 bases lay between the germline ends. There are 14 residues in the CDR3. The chain's CDR3 is CASSLSQGRNTIYF. The CDR3 DNA sequence: TGTGCCAGCAGCTTGTCGCAGGGCCGAAACACCATATATTTT.

The J gene is TRBJ1-4, the V gene TRBV12-5; tentatively, D is TRBD1 (5 bases). V was shortened by 5 bases and J by 0 bases, with 16 bases between the two germline ends. Germline V gene data show CDR1 as LGHNT and CDR2 as FRNRAP. The CDR3 covers 17 residues. CDR3 residues: CASGPGNLRATNEKLFF. The CDR3 DNA follows: TGTGCTAGTGGTCCAGGGAACCTTAGGGCAACTAATGAAAAACTGTTTTTT.

The chain has TRBV9 and TRBJ2-7; 14 positions agree with TRBD2. CDR3 length: 16 amino acids. The ends lost 4 bases at V and 2 bases at J; junction bases unmatched: 5. CDR1 is SGDLS, CDR2 YYNGEE, per germline. For the CDR3, the DNA is TGTGCCAGCAGCTCCGGGACTAGCGGGAGAGCCTACGAGCAGTACTTC. Protein product: CASSSGTSGRAYEQYF.

In regard to this clone: Other DNA sequences within the sample encode an identical CDR3. The chain is built from TRBV6-5 and TRBJ1-1; D perhaps matches TRBD1 (6 bases). This CDR3 is built from 14 residues. The ends were cut back, 2 bases at V and 1 base at J, with 8 bases in the middle. CDR1 is MNHEY, CDR2 SVGAGI, per germline. The CDR3, as DNA: TGTGCCAGCAGTTACGGGACACCGAACACTGAAGCTTTCTTT. Translated, it gives CASSYGTPNTEAFF.

V is TRBV5-1 and J is TRBJ1-2; TRBD1 is a possible D gene (6 bases). Per germline, CDR1 SGHRS and CDR2 YFSETQ. There are 17 residues in the CDR3. V lost 5 bases and J lost 3, with 23 bases in between. Here the CDR3 reads CASRPLGGGDIHYGYTF. The DNA of the CDR3 is TGCGCCAGCAGGCCCTTGGGGGGGGGCGACATTCACTATGGCTACACCTTC.

Relative to its sample, this clone is medium-sized. The chain joins TRBV11-2 to TRBJ2-1; 8 nucleotides agree with TRBD2. The V and J ends lost 6 bases and 8 bases, in that order; junction bases with no gene match: 12. Germline assignment: CDR1 SGHAT and CDR2 FQNNGV. The CDR3 contains 15 residues. Here the CDR3 reads CASSFVLAGLDEQFF. CDR3 DNA sequence: TGTGCCAGCAGTTTCGTGCTAGCGGGTTTGGATGAGCAGTTCTTC.